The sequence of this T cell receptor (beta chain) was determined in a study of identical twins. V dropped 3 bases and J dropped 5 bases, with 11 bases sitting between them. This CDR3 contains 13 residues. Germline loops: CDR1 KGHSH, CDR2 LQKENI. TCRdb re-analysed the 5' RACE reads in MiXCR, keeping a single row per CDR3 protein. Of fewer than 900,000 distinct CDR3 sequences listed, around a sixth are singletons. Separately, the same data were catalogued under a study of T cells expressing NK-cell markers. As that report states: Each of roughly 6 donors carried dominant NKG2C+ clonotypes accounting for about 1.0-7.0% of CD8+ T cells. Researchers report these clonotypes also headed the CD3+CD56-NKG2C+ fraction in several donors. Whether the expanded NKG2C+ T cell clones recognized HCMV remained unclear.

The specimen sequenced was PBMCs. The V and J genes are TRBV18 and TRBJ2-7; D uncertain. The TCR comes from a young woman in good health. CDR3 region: CASSPQRGDEQYF. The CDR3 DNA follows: TGTGCCAGCTCACCCCAAAGAGGCGACGAGCAGTACTTC.